This T cell receptor beta chain was identified in a study of post-analysis software for immune sequencing data (dated by TCRdb to between 2014 and 2016). Background on the whole study: Recorded disease courses included relapsing-remitting, secondary progressive and progressive-relapsing multiple sclerosis, with some patients lacking subtype annotation. The patient repertoires were set against eleven to twelve previously published healthy control repertoires from donors whose ages ranged from roughly 6 to 26 years. A subset of samples was prepared in parallel using single-end sample barcoding, then pooled and co-amplified after Illumina adapter ligation. Points the paper makes about the study in general: Direct clustering with F measure revealed strong co-clustering of samples prepared in the same batch, which led to a batch-effect correction. Multiple sclerosis patients had significantly lower normalized Chao1 diversity than controls, a result that suggests substantial peripheral T-cell clonal expansion. Significantly higher frequencies in patients than in controls were found for several TRBV segments, including TRBV5-6, TRBV5-1 and TRBV20-1. The control group was slightly older than the multiple sclerosis patient group.

To demonstrate the VDJtools post-analysis software, the study profiled TCR beta repertoires from the peripheral blood of about a dozen young patients with multiple sclerosis. The patients with multiple sclerosis were children and adolescents between roughly 6 and 16 years of age. Taken from cysteine to phenylalanine, the CDR3 has 16 residues. The entry retains the CDR3 DNA only, 48 bases that are in frame from base 1. V is pruned by 6 bases and J by 7 bases, leaving 14 bases of the junction without a gene match. Looking up the germline V gene yields CDR1 MGHRA and CDR2 YSYEKL. This clonotype appeared a few times. Its antigen specificity is not known. Per-nucleotide qualities are absent, and no much larger clonotype sits a single base away. The library came from PCR. Sequencing was performed on an Illumina HiSeq 2500. To reduce PCR and sequencing biases, unique molecular identifiers were built into the TCR beta cDNA libraries. Every 1 to 10 million input T cells yielded approximately 500,000 cDNA molecules, meaning each molecule approximated one T cell. The patient libraries were prepared and sequenced with the same protocol used for the earlier healthy control dataset. Samples belonging to the same batch were prepared together, multiplexed and sequenced on a shared HiSeq lane. Processing in the source paper ran as follows. Raw barcoded reads were processed with MIGEC, and single-read molecular identifier groups were discarded before consensus assembly and CDR3 extraction. Clonotype tables were post-analysed with VDJtools, normalizing diversity by down-sampling all datasets to the smallest sample size. In repertoire overlap clustering, CDR3 amino acid sequences, but not nucleotide sequences, were matched to correct batch-related cross-sample contamination. TCRdb took the public reads, trimmed them with fastp at Q25, ran MiXCR for clone calling and kept in-frame beta chains. Duplicate CDR3 protein sequences are folded into a single record with the most common DNA and genes. The V and J calls come from TCRdb's annotation, not from the publication. The table for this sample lists more than 450,000 distinct CDR3 sequences; less than 40% of them were counted only once. The ten biggest clones cover approximately 6% of the sample.

This TCR derives from a girl between 2 and 17 years old with multiple sclerosis. Sequencing was performed on blood. The chain is encoded by TRBV4-1 joined to TRBJ2-4; TRBD2 agrees with 8 junctional bases. The encoded CDR3 is CASSPELAGLGNIQYF. The DNA sequence follows: TGCGCCAGCAGTCCTGAATTAGCGGGACTTGGGAACATTCAGTACTTC.